The rows below give T cell receptor beta chains drawn from one sample of a study of graft-versus-host responses after intestinal transplantation. Assay used: immunoSEQ multiplex PCR; TCRdb lists only in-frame clones, some missing. The sample carries 35,000 to 40,000 clones, around 83% recorded once. This material consisted of PBMCs, taken about 990 days after transplant. The origin of the receptors is a human patient who received an intestinal transplant, so some T cells may come from the graft donor. Both conserved end residues are part of each CDR3.

cdr3_aa,v_call
CAWSSTGLATNEKLFF,TRBV30
CATQTGFNEKLFF,TRBV2
CASSPPRTNYGYTF,TRBV28
CASSLRGGEKLFF,TRBV7-6
CASSLAGQGTNTIYF,TRBV5-1
CASSLNQGRTDTQYF,TRBV28
CSARQGDTEAFF,TRBV29-1
CASSSGTGGENEQFF,TRBV11-2
CASSVGGRGETQYF,TRBV9
CASSEFPQHPYEQYF,TRBV25-1
CASSLAGTGGLDEQYF,TRBV7-9
CASSFPGQETQYF,TRBV5-4
CASRGPSIGGYTF,TRBV19
CASSLSRNEQFF,TRBV6-1
CASSPGQRGYTF,TRBV28
CASSQDPGRGNTIYF,TRBV14
CASRGEVTDTQYF,TRBV4-2
CASSKLAGGPNEQFF,TRBV6-4
CASSIGTGPPGGQYF,TRBV5-6
CAFTPTGALRGETQYF,TRBV9
CASSYGRLYGYTF,TRBV28
CASTKDSQETQYF,TRBV5-1
CAWRLRESYNEQFF,TRBV30
CASSYSVTGQEAFF,TRBV6-5
CASSTRTRYEQYF,TRBV7-8
CASSEASGDSSYEQYF,TRBV6-1
CASSQVQPHTGPNYGYTF,TRBV4-2
CASSYRGQDNSPLHF,TRBV6-1
CASNRLAGMRNADTQYF,TRBV7-8
CASSVGTLNTGELFF,TRBV7-3
CASSSGTGGYNEQFF,TRBV11-3
CASSYPGTASYEQYF,TRBV6-6
CASSYEETGELFF,TRBV6-5
CASSPTGPQGEQYF,TRBV7-3
CASSPRTGIFYEQYF,TRBV27
CASSEDGGRALGYTF,TRBV2
CASRPSTGAKNIQYF,TRBV7-9
CASSFPRGSGSSYNEQFF,TRBV5-1
CASSLLGQPTGELFF,TRBV7-6
CASRVGSNQPQHF,TRBV27
CASSPDTLNTEAFF,TRBV19